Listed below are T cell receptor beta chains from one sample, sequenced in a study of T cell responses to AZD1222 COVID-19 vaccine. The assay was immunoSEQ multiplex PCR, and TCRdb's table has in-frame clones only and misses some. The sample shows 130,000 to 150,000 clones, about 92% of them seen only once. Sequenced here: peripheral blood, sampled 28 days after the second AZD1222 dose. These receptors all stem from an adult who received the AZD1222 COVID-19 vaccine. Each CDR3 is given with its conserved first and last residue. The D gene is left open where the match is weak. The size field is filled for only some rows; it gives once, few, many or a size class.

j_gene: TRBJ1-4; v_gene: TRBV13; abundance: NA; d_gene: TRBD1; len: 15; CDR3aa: CASRNRGLANEKLFF; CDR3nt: TGTGCCAGCAGGAACAGGGGGCTTGCTAATGAAAAACTGTTTTTT
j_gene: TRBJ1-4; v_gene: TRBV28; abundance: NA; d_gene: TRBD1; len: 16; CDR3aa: CASSSPGTGENEKLFF; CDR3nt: TGTGCCAGCAGTTCACCCGGGACAGGAGAAAATGAAAAACTGTTTTTT
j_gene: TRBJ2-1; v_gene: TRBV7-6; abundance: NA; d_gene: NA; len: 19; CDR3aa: CASSSQTIFSTSPDNEQFF; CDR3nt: TGTGCCAGCAGCTCCCAAACGATATTTAGCACTAGCCCCGACAATGAGCAGTTCTTC
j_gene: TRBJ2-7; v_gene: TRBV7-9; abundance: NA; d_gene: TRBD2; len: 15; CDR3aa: CASSLASGRNDEQYF; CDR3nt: TGTGCCAGCAGCTTAGCTAGCGGGAGAAACGACGAGCAGTACTTC
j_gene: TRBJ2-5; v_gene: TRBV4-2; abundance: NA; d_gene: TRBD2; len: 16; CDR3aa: CASSQGGKGRQETQYF; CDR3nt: TGTGCCAGCAGCCAGGGAGGGAAGGGGCGGCAAGAGACCCAGTACTTC
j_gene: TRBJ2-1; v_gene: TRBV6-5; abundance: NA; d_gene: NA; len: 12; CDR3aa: CASSRATNEQFF; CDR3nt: TGTGCCAGCAGTCGCGCCACCAATGAGCAGTTCTTC
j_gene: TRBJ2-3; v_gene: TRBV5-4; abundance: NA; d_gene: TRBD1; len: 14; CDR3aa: CASSPGTVTDTQYF; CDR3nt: TGTGCCAGCAGCCCAGGGACAGTCACAGATACGCAGTATTTT
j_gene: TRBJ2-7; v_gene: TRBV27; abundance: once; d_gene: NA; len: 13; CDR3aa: CASSHGGIYEQYF; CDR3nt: TGTGCCAGCAGTCACGGGGGTATCTACGAGCAGTACTTC
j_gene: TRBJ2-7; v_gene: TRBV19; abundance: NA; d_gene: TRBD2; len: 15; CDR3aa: CASSTLAGVSYEQYF; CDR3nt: TGTGCCAGTAGTACGCTGGCGGGAGTCTCCTACGAGCAGTACTTC
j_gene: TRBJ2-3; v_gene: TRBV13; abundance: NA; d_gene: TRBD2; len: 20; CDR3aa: CASSLVTRTGTSGSTDTQYF; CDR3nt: TGTGCCAGCAGCTTAGTCACCCGTACCGGGACTAGCGGGAGCACAGATACGCAGTATTTT
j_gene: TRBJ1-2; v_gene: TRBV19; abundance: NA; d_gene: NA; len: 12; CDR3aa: CASSIGADGYTF; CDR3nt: TGTGCCAGTAGTATTGGTGCCGATGGCTACACCTTC
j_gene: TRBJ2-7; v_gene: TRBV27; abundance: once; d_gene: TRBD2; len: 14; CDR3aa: CASRSPTSTYEQYF; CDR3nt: TGTGCCAGCAGATCCCCGACTAGCACCTACGAGCAGTACTTC
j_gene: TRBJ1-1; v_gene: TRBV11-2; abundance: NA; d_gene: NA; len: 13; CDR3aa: CASSLEMYTEAFF; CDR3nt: TGTGCCAGCAGCTTAGAAATGTACACTGAAGCTTTCTTT
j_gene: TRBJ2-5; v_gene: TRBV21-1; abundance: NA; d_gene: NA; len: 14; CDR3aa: CASSKFEDPETQYF; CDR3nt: TGTGCCAGCAGCAAATTTGAGGATCCAGAGACCCAGTACTTC
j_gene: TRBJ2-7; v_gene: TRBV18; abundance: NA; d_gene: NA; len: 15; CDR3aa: CASSPPGRELYEQYF; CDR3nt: TGTGCCAGCTCACCACCGGGCAGGGAGCTCTACGAGCAGTACTTC
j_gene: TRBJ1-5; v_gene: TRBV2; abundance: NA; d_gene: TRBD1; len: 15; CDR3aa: CASRSRGHSNQPQHF; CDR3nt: TGTGCCAGCAGATCAAGGGGGCACAGCAATCAGCCCCAGCATTTT
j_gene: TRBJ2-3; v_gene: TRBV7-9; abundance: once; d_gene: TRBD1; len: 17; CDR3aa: CASSSIQGAGGTDTQYF; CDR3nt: TGTGCCAGCAGCTCTATACAGGGGGCCGGGGGCACAGATACGCAGTATTTT
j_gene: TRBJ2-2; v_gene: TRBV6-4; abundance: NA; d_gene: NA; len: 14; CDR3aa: CASSDTGLAGELFF; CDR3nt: TGTGCCAGCAGTGACACAGGGCTGGCCGGGGAGCTGTTTTTT
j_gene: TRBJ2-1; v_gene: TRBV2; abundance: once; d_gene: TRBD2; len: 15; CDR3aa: CASSEWASGSYEQFF; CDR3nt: TGTGCCAGCAGTGAATGGGCTAGCGGGAGTTATGAGCAGTTCTTC
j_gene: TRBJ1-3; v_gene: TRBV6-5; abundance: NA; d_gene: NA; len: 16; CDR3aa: CASSYSYGPGGNTIYF; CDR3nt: TGTGCCAGCAGTTACTCGTACGGCCCCGGAGGAAACACCATATATTTT
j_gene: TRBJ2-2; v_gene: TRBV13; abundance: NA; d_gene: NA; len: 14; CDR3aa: CASSPLGASGELFF; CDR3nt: TGTGCCAGCAGCCCCCTCGGAGCGTCCGGGGAGCTGTTTTTT
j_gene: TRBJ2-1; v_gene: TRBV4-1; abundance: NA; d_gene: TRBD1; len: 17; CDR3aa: CASSHAPPGQGFNEQFF; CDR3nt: TGCGCCAGCAGCCACGCCCCCCCGGGACAGGGGTTTAATGAGCAGTTCTTC
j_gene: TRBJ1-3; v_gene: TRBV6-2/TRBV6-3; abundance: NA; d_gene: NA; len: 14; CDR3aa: CASSSTSGGNTIYF; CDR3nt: TGTGCCAGCAGCTCGACGTCGGGAGGAAACACCATATATTTT
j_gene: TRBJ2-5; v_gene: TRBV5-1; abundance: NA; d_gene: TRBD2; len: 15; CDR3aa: CASSFGTSLVETQYF; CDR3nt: TGCGCCAGCAGCTTCGGGACTAGTCTGGTAGAGACCCAGTACTTC
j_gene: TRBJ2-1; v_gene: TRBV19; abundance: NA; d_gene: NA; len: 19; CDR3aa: CASSIDGRSPRSSYNEQFF; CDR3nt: TGTGCCAGTAGTATTGACGGGAGATCCCCTCGGAGCTCCTACAATGAGCAGTTCTTC
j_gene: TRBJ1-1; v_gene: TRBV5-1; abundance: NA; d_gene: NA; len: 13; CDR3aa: CASSYERDTEAFF; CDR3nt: TGCGCCAGCAGCTATGAAAGGGACACTGAAGCTTTCTTT
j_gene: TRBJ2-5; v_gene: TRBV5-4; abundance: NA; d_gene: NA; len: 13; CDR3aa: CASSPSYQETQYF; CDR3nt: TGTGCCAGCAGCCCTTCGTACCAAGAGACCCAGTACTTC
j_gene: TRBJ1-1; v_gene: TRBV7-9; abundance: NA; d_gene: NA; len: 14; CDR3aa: CASSLISMNTEAFF; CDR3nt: TGTGCCAGCAGCTTAATATCCATGAACACTGAAGCTTTCTTT
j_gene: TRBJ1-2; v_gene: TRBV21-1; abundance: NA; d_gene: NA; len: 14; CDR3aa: CATDYRAGLYGYTF; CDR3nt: TGTGCCACGGACTATAGGGCAGGTCTTTATGGCTACACCTTC
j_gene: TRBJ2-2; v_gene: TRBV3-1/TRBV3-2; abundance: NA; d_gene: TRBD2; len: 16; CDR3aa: CASSYLGGSWTGELFF; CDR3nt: TGTGCCAGCAGCTATTTAGGCGGGAGTTGGACCGGGGAGCTGTTTTTT
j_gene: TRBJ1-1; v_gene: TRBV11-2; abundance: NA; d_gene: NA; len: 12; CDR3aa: CASSLVSTEAFF; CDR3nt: TGTGCCAGCAGCTTAGTATCCACTGAAGCTTTCTTT
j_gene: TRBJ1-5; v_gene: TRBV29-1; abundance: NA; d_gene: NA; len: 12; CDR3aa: CSVGQNNQPQHF; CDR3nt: TGCAGCGTTGGACAGAACAATCAGCCCCAGCATTTT
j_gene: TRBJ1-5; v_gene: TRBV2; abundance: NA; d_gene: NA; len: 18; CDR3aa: CASSESGGDTYSNQPQHF; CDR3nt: TGTGCCAGCAGTGAGAGTGGCGGGGACACCTATAGCAATCAGCCCCAGCATTTT
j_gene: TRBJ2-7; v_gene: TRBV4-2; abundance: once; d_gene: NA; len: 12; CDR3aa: CASSQLGYEQYF; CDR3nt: TGTGCCAGCAGCCAACTTGGGTACGAGCAGTACTTC
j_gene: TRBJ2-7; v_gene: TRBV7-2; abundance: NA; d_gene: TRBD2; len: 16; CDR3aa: CASSPGVLTSGYEQYF; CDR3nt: TGTGCCAGCAGCCCCGGGGTGCTTACTAGCGGGTACGAGCAGTACTTC
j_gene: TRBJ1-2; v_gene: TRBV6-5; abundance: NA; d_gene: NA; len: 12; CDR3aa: CASQRTVDGYTF; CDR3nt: TGTGCCAGCCAAAGGACGGTTGATGGCTACACCTTC
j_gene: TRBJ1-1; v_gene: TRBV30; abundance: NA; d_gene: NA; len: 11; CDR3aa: CAQTKVTEAFF; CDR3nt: TGTGCCCAGACAAAGGTCACTGAAGCTTTCTTT
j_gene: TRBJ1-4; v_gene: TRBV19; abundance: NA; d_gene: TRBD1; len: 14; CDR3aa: CASTTTGGVGKLFF; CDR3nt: TGTGCCAGTACCACCACAGGGGGCGTCGGGAAACTGTTTTTT
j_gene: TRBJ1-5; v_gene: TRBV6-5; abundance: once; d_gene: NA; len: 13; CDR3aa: CASSPRERGPQHF; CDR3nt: TGTGCCAGCAGTCCCCGGGAGCGCGGGCCCCAGCATTTT
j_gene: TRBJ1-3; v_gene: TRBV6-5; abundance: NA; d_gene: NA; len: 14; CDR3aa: CASSFRGIGNTIYF; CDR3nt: TGTGCCAGCAGCTTCAGGGGTATTGGAAACACCATATATTTT
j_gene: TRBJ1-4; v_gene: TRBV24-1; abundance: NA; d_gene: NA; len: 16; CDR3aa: CATSDPNRSGDEKLFF; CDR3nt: TGTGCCACCAGTGATCCTAACAGGAGCGGAGATGAAAAACTGTTTTTT
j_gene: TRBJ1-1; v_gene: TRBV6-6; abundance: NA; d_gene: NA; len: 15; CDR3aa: CASSYTGGRNTEAFF; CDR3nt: TGTGCCAGCAGTTACACCGGTGGGCGTAACACTGAAGCTTTCTTT
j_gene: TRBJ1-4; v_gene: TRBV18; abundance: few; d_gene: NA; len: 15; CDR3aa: CASSPSPDLNEKLFF; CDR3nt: TGTGCCAGCTCACCATCACCAGACCTTAATGAAAAACTGTTTTTT
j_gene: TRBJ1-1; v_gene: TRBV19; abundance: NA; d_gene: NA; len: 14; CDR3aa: CASSIIPENTEAFF; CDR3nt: TGTGCCAGTAGTATTATCCCAGAGAACACTGAAGCTTTCTTT
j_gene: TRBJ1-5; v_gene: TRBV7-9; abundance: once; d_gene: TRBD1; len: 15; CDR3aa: CASSLSTGGAQPQHF; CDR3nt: TGTGCCAGCAGCCTGTCGACAGGGGGGGCTCAGCCCCAGCATTTT